Shown below are 10 T cell receptor beta chains from a single sample sequenced in a study of T cells in placental villitis. The immunoSEQ assay was v4. Profiling relied on immunoSEQ multiplex PCR, and the TCRdb table lists in-frame clones only, not all of them. The sample consists of more than 3,000 clones, over 75% of them appearing once. What was sequenced was placental tissue containing maternal and fetal cells. Receptor source: a human patient with infectious villitis; the placental T cells may come from both mother and fetus.

The V and J genes are TRBV25-1 and TRBJ2-4; a possible D gene is TRBD2 (6 bases). The CDR3 sequence is 18 residues long. CDR1 and CDR2 from the germline V gene are MGHDK and SYGVNS. Trimming stripped 2 bases from V and 0 bases from J, with 17 bases between. For the CDR3, the DNA is TGTGCCAGCAGTGAACCCACTGGAGGGGTTCTAGCCAAAAACATTCAGTACTTC. Residues: CASSEPTGGVLAKNIQYF.

The chain has TRBV19 and TRBJ1-4; D call uncertain. V was pared by 11 bases and J by 6 bases, with 22 bases between. Germline V gene data show CDR1 as LNHDA and CDR2 as SQIVND (reference sequence). The CDR3 is 15 residues long. The CDR3 coding sequence is TGTGCCTCATCTAGGATTAGTGCGGGAGATGAAAAACTGTTTTTT. It yields the protein CASSRISAGDEKLFF. Complete variable domain (other parts from reference TRBV19 and TRBJ1-4): DGGITQSPKYLFRKEGQNVTLSCEQNLNHDAMYWYRQDPGQGLRLIYYSQIVNDFQKGDIAEGYSVSREKKESFPLTVTSAQKNPTAFYLCASSRISAGDEKLFFGSGTQLSVL.

The CDR3 is CASSLGAANTGELFF. Written as DNA, the CDR3 is TGCGCCAGCAGCTTGGGCGCGGCGAACACCGGGGAGCTGTTTTTT. The rearrangement uses TRBV5-1 and TRBJ2-2; D remains ambiguous. Trimming left V 0 bases short and J 0 bases short, with 6 bases between. The CDR3 has 15 residues. Germline assignment: CDR1 SGHRS and CDR2 YFSETQ.

The chain recombines TRBV9 with TRBJ1-1; 8 positions match TRBD1. This CDR3 spans 15 amino acids. CDR1 is SGDLS and CDR2 is YYNGEE in the germline V gene. With 4 bases clipped from V and 1 base from J, the junction kept 6 bases outside the gene matches. CDR3 residues: CASSRRQGPNTEAFF. The CDR3 DNA follows: TGTGCCAGCAGCCGTAGACAGGGGCCGAACACTGAAGCTTTCTTT.

The CDR3 DNA reads as TGTGCCAGCAGTTACGTCCACAGGGGGCCCTACGAGCAGTACTTC. It codes for CASSYVHRGPYEQYF. The rearrangement joins TRBV6-6 to TRBJ2-7, with 9 bases aligning to TRBD1. After removal of 2 bases from V and 2 bases from J, the junction contained 4 bases not matched to a gene. Germline V CDR1 and CDR2: MNHNY, SVGAGI (reference sequence). This CDR3 is built from 15 residues.

V usage is TRBV7-2 and J usage is TRBJ2-3; unclear D gene. Trimming pared 1 base from V and 2 bases from J, leaving 7 bases between. The CDR3 is 14 residues long. Per germline, CDR1 SGHTA and CDR2 FQGNSA. CDR3 loop: CASSLDPVTDTQYF. The CDR3 DNA reads as TGTGCCAGCAGCTTAGATCCGGTCACAGATACGCAGTATTTT. Based on the CDR3 plus reference TRBV7-2 and TRBJ2-3, the full variable domain is GAGVSQSPSNKVTEKGKDVELRCDPISGHTALYWYRQSLGQGLEFLIYFQGNSAPDKSGLPSDRFSAERTGGSVSTLTIQRTQQEDSAVYLCASSLDPVTDTQYFGPGTRLTVL.

The chain uses TRBV27 and TRBJ1-2; a possible D gene is TRBD1 (6 bases). The length of the CDR3 is 15 residues. Germline V gives CDR1 MNHEY, CDR2 SMNVEV (reference sequence). V dropped 8 bases and J dropped 5 bases, with 21 bases sitting between them. The CDR3 protein is CASATSPGDAYGYTF. The CDR3 region has the DNA TGTGCCAGCGCTACTTCCCCAGGGGACGCTTATGGCTACACCTTC.

The chain is built from TRBV4-2 and TRBJ2-1, with 9 bases that match TRBD2. Trimming at V came to 1 base and at J to 6 bases, leaving 7 bases not matched to a gene. CDR1 and CDR2 (germline): LGHNA, YNFKEQ. CDR3 length: 16 amino acids. The CDR3, as DNA: TGTGCCAGCAGCCAAGGGGGCGGGGGGGCCTTCAATGAGCAGTTCTTC. This translates into CASSQGGGGAFNEQFF.

The chain combines TRBV6-4 with TRBJ2-6; D ambiguous. From germline, CDR1 is MRHNA and CDR2 SNTAGT. CDR3 size: 14 residues. The germline V and J ends were trimmed by 4 bases and 1 base, with 5 bases remaining between them. CDR3 loop: CASSAVSGANVLTF. CDR3 in DNA: TGTGCCAGCAGTGCCGTTTCTGGGGCCAACGTCCTGACTTTC.

The rearrangement uses TRBV7-2 and TRBJ2-7; D may be TRBD1 or TRBD2 (5 bases each). Trimming pared 6 bases from V and 0 bases from J, leaving 18 bases between. The CDR3 length is 16 residues. Germline V CDR1 and CDR2: SGHTA, FQGNSA. The CDR3 DNA reads as TGTGCCAGCAGTCCTGGGACGGCACAGAGCTCCTACGAGCAGTACGTC. Its protein product is CASSPGTAQSSYEQYV.